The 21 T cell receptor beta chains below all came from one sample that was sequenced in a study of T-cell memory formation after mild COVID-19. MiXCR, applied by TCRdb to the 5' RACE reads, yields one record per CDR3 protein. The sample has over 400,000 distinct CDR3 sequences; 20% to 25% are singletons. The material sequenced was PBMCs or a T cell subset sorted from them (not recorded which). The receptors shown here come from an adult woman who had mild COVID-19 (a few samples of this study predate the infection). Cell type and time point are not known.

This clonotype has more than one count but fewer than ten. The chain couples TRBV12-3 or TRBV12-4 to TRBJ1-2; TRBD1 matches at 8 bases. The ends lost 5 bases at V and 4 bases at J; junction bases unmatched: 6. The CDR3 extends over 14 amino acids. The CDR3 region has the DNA TGTGCCAGCAGTCCATGGACAGGGCTCTATGGCTACACCTTC. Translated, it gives CASSPWTGLYGYTF.

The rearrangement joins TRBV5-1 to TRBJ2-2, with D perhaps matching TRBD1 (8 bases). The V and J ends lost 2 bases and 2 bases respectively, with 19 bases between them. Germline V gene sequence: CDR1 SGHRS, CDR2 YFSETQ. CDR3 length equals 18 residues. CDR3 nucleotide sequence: TGCGCCAGCAGCTTCTTCGGGGGGACAGGACTCAACACCGGGGAGCTGTTTTTT. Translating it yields CASSFFGGTGLNTGELFF.

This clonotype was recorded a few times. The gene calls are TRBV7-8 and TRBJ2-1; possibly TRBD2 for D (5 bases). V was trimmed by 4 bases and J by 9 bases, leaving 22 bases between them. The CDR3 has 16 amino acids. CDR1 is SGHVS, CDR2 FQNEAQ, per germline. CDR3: CASSSAWLADDPEQFF. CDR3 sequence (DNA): TGTGCCAGCAGCTCTGCTTGGCTAGCAGACGATCCTGAGCAGTTCTTC.

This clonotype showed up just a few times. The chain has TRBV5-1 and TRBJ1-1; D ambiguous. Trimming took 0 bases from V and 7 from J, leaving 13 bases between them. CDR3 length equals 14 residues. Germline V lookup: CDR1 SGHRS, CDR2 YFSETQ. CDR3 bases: TGCGCCAGCAGCTTGGAGGCCGAACGATTTGAAGCTTTCTTT. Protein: CASSLEAERFEAFF. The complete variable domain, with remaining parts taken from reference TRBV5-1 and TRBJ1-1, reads KAGVTQTPRYLIKTRGQQVTLSCSPISGHRSVSWYQQTPGQGLQFLFEYFSETQRNKGNFPGRFSGRQFSNSRSEMNVSTLELGDSALYLCASSLEAERFEAFFGQGTRLTVV.

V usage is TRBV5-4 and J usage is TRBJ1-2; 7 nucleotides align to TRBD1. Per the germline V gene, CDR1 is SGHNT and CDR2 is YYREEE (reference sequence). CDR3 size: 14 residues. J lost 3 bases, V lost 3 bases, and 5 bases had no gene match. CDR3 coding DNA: TGTGCCAGCAGCTCCGGGACAGACTACTATGGCTACACCTTC. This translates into CASSSGTDYYGYTF.

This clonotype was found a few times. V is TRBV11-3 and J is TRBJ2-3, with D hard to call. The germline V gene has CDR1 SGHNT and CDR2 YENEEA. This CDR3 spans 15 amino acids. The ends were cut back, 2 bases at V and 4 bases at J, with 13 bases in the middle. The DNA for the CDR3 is TGTGCCAGCAGCTTATCGGGCCCAGCCGCAGATACGCAGTATTTT. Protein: CASSLSGPAADTQYF.

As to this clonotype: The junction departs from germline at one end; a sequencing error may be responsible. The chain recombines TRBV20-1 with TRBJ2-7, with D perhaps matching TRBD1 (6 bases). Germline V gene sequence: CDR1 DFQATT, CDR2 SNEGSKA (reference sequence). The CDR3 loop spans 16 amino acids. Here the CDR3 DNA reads TGCAGTGCCTTTTCCCTGAGAGCGGACAGCTCCTGCGAGCAGTACTTC. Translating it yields CSAFSLRADSSCEQYF.

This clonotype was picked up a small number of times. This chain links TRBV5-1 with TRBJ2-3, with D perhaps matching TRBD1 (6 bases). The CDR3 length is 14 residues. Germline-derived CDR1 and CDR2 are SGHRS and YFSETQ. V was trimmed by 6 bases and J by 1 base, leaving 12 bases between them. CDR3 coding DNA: TGCGCCAGCACCGAGGGGGATGGCACAGATACGCAGTATTTT. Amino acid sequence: CASTEGDGTDTQYF.

CDR3 protein: CASSLSMTGRGNQPQHF. CDR3 coding DNA: TGTGCCAGCAGCTTATCCATGACAGGGCGAGGCAATCAGCCCCAGCATTTT. The genes are TRBV7-9 and TRBJ1-5, with TRBD1 matching over 7 bases. V lost 2 bases, J lost 2 bases, and 9 bases stayed unmatched. Per the germline V gene, CDR1 is SEHNR and CDR2 is FQNEAQ (reference sequence). This CDR3 comprises 17 residues.

The CDR3, as DNA: TGCGCCAGCAGCTTGGTTAAGGCTAGCGGAAACACCGGGGAGCTGTTTTTT. Its protein is CASSLVKASGNTGELFF. The V call is TRBV5-1, the J call TRBJ2-2, with TRBD2 matching 7 bases. With 0 bases clipped from V and 2 bases from J, the junction kept 7 bases outside the gene matches. The germline V gene has CDR1 SGHRS and CDR2 YFSETQ. This CDR3 has 17 residues.

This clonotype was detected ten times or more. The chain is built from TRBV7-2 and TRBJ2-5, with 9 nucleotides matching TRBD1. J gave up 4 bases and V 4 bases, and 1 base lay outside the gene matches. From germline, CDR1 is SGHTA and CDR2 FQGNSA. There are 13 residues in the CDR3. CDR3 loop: CASSSDRGETQYF. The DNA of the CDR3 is TGTGCCAGCAGCTCGGACAGGGGAGAGACCCAGTACTTC.

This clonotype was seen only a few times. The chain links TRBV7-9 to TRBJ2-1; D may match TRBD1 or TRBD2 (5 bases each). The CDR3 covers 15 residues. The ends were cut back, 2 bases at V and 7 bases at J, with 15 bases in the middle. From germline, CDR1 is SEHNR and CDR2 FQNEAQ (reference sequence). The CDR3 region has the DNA TGTGCCAGCAGCTTAATTGTTGAGGGGCGGAATGAGCAGTTCTTC. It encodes CASSLIVEGRNEQFF.

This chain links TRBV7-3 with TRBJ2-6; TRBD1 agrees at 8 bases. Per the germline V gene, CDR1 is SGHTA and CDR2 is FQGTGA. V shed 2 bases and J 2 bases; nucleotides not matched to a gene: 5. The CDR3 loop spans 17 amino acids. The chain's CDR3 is CASSLVGQGAGANVLTF. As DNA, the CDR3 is TGTGCCAGCAGCTTAGTCGGACAGGGTGCTGGGGCCAACGTCCTGACTTTC. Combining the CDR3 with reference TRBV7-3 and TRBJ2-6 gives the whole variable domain GAGVSQTPSNKVTEKGKYVELRCDPISGHTALYWYRQSLGQGPEFLIYFQGTGAADDSGLPNDRFFAVRPEGSVSTLKIQRTERGDSAVYLCASSLVGQGAGANVLTFGAGSRLTVL.

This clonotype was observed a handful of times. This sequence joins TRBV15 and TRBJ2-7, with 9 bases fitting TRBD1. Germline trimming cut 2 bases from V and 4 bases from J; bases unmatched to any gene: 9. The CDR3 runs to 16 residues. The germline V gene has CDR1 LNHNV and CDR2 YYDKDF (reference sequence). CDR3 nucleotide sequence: TGTGCCACCAGCAGAAGTGGGGGACAGGGCGTGTACGAGCAGTACTTC. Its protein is CATSRSGGQGVYEQYF.

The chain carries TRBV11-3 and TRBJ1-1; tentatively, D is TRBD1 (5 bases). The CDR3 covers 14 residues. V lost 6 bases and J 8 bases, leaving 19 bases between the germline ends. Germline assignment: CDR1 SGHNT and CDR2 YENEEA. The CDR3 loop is CASSIRSAGHEAFF. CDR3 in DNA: TGTGCCAGCAGTATCCGTTCCGCGGGGCACGAAGCTTTCTTT. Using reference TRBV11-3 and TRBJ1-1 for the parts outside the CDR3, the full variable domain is EAGVVQSPRYKIIEKKQPVAFWCNPISGHNTLYWYLQNLGQGPELLIRYENEEAVDDSQLPKDRFSAERLKGVDSTLKIQPAELGDSAVYLCASSIRSAGHEAFFGQGTRLTVV.

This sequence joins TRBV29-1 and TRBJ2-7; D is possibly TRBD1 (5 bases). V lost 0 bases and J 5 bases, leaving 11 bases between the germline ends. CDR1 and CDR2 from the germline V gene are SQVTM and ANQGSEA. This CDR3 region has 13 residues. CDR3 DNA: TGCAGCGTTGAAGAAGGGGTGTTGAACGAGCAGTACTTC. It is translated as CSVEEGVLNEQYF.

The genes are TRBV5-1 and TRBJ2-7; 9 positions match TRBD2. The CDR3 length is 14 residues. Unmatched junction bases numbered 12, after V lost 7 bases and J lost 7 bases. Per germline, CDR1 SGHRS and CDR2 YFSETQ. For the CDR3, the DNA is TGCGCCAGCGGCGGGGCTAGCGGGGCCCGGGAGCAGTACTTC. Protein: CASGGASGAREQYF. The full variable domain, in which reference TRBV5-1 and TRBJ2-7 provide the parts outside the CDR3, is KAGVTQTPRYLIKTRGQQVTLSCSPISGHRSVSWYQQTPGQGLQFLFEYFSETQRNKGNFPGRFSGRQFSNSRSEMNVSTLELGDSALYLCASGGASGAREQYFGPGTRLTVT.

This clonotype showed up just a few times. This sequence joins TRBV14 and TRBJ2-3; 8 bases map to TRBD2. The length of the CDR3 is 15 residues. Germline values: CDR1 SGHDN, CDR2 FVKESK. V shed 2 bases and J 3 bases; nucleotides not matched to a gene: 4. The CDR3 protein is CASSQWSGRTDTQYF. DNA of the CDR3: TGTGCCAGCAGCCAATGGAGCGGGAGAACAGATACGCAGTATTTT.

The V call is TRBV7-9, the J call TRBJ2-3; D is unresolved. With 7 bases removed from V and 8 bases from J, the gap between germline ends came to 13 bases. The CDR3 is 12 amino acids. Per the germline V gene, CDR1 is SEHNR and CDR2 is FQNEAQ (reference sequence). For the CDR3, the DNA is TGTGCCAGCACCGCGGACGGACGTACGCAGTATTTT. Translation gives CASTADGRTQYF.

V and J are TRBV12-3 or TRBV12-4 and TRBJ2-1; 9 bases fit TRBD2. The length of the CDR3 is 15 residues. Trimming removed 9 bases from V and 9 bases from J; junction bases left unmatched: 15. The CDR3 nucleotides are TGTGCCAGTTCCGCCTTAGCGGGAGTAGCGGGTGAGCAGTTCTTC. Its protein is CASSALAGVAGEQFF.

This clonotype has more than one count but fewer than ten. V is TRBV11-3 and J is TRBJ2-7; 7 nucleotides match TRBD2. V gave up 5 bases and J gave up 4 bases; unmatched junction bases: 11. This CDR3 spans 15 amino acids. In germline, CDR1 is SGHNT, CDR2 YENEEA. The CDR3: CASSPGLEGRYEQYF. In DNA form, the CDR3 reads TGTGCCAGCAGCCCAGGACTAGAGGGAAGGTACGAGCAGTACTTC.